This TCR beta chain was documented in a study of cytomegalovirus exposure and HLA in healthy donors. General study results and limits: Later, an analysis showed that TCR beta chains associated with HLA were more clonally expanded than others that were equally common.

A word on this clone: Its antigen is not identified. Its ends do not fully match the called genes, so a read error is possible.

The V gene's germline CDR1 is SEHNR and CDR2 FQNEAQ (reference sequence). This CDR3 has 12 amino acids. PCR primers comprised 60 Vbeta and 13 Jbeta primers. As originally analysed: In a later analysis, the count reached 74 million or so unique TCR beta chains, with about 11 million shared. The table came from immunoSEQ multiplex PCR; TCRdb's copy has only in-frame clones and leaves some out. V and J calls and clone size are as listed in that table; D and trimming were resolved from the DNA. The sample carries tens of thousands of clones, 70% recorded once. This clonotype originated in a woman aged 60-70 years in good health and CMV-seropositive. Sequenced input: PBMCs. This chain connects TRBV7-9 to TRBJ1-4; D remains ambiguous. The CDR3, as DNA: TGTTCCAGCAGCTTAGACGGGGAAGTAACCTTTTTT. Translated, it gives CSSSLDGEVTFF.